This T cell receptor (beta chain) was recorded in a study of cytomegalovirus exposure and HLA in healthy donors. Regarding the study as a whole: Cytomegalovirus association was listed for about 150 TCR beta chains. When a later analysis compared HLA-associated TCR beta chains with equally common others, the HLA-associated chains turned out to be more clonally expanded and to have lower generation probabilities.

Trimming at V came to 4 bases and at J to 6 bases, leaving 10 bases not matched to a gene. This CDR3 has 15 residues. From germline, CDR1 is SGHRS and CDR2 YFSETQ. With respect to this clone: Its antigen is not identified.

In the PCR, 60 Vbeta and 13 Jbeta primers were used. Original data processing: It was a later analysis that counted tens of millions of unique TCR beta chains, of which approximately 9.9 million were shared. The repertoire was sequenced with immunoSEQ multiplex PCR; TCRdb's copy has only in-frame clones and lacks some. V and J calls and clone size are those listed in that table; D and trimming were worked out from the DNA. Its table records just over 150,000 clones. The sequence was obtained from a man between 25 and 39 years old in good health and CMV-seronegative. The rearrangement joins TRBV5-1 to TRBJ2-7; 10 bases agree with TRBD1. Sequencing was carried out using PBMCs. The CDR3 nucleotides are TGCGCCAGCAGCCGGGACAGGGGCTATCGTAGCGAGCAGTACTTC. Translation: CASSRDRGYRSEQYF.